This T cell receptor (beta chain) was identified during a study of CD8 T cell repertoires and HIV-1 epitope variants. Study details: Each of Twenty-five Gag and Nef epitope peptides stimulated a separate culture. Controls were a CMV, EBV and flu peptide pool, Ebola AY9 negative control, and no-peptide well. Separate from the cultures, 1M uncultured T cells served as baseline. Whole-study findings and limits: Nine antigen-specific TCR beta clonotypes were found; more than five seemed cross-reactive to variants.

From germline, CDR1 is SEHNR and CDR2 FQNEAQ (reference sequence). V lost 4 bases and J lost 2, with 6 bases in between. The CDR3 runs 12 residues. The assay was immunoSEQ multiplex PCR, and TCRdb's table has in-frame clones only and misses some. The sample carries under 100,000 clones, roughly four fifths recorded once. On this clone: The antigen remains undetermined.

The chain joins TRBV7-9 to TRBJ2-7; weak D call: TRBD2 (5 bases). Material for sequencing was uncultured baseline CD8+ T cells from peripheral blood mononuclear cells (PBMCs). The clonotype was recovered from a male donor with HIV. The chain's CDR3 is CASSSGAYEQYF. As DNA, the CDR3 is TGTGCCAGCAGCTCCGGGGCCTACGAGCAGTACTTC.